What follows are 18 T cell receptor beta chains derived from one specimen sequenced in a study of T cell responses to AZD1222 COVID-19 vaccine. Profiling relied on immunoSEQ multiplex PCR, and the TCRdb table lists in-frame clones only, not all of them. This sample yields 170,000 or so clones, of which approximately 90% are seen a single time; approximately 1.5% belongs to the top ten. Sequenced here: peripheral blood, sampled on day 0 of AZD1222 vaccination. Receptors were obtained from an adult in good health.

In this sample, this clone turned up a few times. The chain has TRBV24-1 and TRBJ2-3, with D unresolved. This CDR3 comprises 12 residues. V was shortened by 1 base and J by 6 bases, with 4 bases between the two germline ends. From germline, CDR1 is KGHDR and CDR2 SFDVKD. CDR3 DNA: TGTGCCACCAGTGATTTCGCGGATACGCAGTATTTT. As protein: CATSDFADTQYF.

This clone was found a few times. The CDR3 DNA reads as TGTGCCAGCAGTTACTCCCTCGGGGGAAACACCATATATTTT. This sequence encodes CASSYSLGGNTIYF. The V and J genes are TRBV6-5 and TRBJ1-3; D unresolved. Per germline, CDR1 MNHEY and CDR2 SVGAGI. Trimming shortened V by 0 bases and J by 4 bases, and 7 bases separated the two germline ends. This CDR3 has 14 residues.

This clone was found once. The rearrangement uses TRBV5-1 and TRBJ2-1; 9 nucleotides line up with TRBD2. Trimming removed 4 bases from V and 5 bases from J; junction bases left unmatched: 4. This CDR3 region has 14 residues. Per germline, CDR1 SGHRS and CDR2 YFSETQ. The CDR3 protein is CASSISGGNNEQFF. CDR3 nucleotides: TGCGCCAGCAGCATCAGCGGGGGGAACAATGAGCAGTTCTTC.

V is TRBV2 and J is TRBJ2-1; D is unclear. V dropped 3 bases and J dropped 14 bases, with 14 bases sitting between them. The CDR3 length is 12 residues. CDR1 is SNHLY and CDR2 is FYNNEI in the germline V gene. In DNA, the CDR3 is TGTGCCAGCAGTGACGTTCTAGTTCTCGAGTTCTTC. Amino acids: CASSDVLVLEFF.

Here the CDR3 DNA reads TGCGCCAGCAGCTTGCCCCGGACAGGGGGTAGTTATGGATCCTACAATGAGCAGTTCTTC. Its translation is CASSLPRTGGSYGSYNEQFF. The J gene is TRBJ2-1, the V gene TRBV5-1; TRBD1 matches 10 bases. J lost 1 base, V lost 1 base, and 14 bases had no gene match. This CDR3 contains 20 residues. The germline gives CDR1 SGHRS, CDR2 YFSETQ.

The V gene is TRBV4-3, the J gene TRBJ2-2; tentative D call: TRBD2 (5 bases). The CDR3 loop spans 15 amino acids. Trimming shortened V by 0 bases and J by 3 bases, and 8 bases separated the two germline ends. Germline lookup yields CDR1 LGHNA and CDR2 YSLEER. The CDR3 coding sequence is TGCGCCAGCAGCCAAGATTTCGGGGACACCGGGGAGCTGTTTTTT. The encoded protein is CASSQDFGDTGELFF.

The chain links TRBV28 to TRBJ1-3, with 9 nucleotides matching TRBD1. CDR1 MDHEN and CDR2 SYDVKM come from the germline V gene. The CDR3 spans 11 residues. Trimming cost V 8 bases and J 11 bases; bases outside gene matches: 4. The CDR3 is CASGRTGAIYF. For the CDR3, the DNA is TGTGCCAGCGGTCGGACAGGGGCCATATATTTT.

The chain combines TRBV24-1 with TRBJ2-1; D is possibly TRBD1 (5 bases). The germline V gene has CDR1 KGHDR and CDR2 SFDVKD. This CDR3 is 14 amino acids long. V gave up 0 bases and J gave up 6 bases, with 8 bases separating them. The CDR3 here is CATSDLAQGNEQFF. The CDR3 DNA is TGTGCCACCAGTGATTTGGCTCAGGGCAATGAGCAGTTCTTC.

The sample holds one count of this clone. The CDR3 DNA is TGTGCCAGCAGCCTCGGGGGACCGACAGATACGCAGTATTTT. This gives the protein CASSLGGPTDTQYF. The rearrangement links TRBV14 to TRBJ2-3; D is perhaps TRBD2 (6 bases). Between the trimmed V and J ends, which lost 4 bases and 3 bases, there was a span of 11 bases. The CDR3 consists of 14 residues. Germline V gene lookup returns CDR1 SGHDN and CDR2 FVKESK. The whole variable domain, remainder taken from reference TRBV14 and TRBJ2-3, is EAGVTQFPSHSVIEKGQTVTLRCDPISGHDNLYWYRRVMGKEIKFLLHFVKESKQDESGMPNNRFLAERTGGTYSTLKVQPAELEDSGVYFCASSLGGPTDTQYFGPGTRLTVL.

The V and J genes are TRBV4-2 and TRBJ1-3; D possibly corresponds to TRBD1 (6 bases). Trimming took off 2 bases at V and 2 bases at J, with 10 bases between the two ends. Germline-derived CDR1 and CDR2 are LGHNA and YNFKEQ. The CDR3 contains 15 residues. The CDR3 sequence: CASSQTGSPGNTIYF. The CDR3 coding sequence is TGTGCCAGCAGCCAAACAGGGTCCCCTGGAAACACCATATATTTT.

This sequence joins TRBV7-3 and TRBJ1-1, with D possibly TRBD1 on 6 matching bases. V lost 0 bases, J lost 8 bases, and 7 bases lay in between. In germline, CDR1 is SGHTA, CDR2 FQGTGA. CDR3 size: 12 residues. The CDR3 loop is CASSLTGQEAFF. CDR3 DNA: TGTGCCAGCAGCTTAACAGGACAGGAAGCTTTCTTT.

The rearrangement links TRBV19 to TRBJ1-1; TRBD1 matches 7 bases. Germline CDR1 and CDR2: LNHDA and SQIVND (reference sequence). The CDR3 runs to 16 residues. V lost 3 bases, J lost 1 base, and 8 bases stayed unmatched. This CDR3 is CASSIPIGQANTEAFF. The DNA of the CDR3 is TGTGCCAGTAGTATCCCTATCGGACAGGCGAACACTGAAGCTTTCTTT.

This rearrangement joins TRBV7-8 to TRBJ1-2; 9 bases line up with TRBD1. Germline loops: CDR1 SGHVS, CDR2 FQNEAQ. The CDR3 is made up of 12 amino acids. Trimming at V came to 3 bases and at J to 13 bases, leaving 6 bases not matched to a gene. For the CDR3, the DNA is TGTGCCAGCAGCTTCTACAGGGGGCGGGTCACCTTC. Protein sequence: CASSFYRGRVTF.

CDR3 sequence: CASSQGLTGQGHYTF. The CDR3 coding sequence is TGTGCCAGCAGCCAAGGTCTTACGGGACAGGGGCACTACACCTTC. The rearrangement uses TRBV14 and TRBJ1-2; 10 positions match TRBD1. The trim removed 1 base at V and 10 bases at J, leaving 9 bases unmatched. This CDR3 comprises 15 residues. From germline, CDR1 is SGHDN and CDR2 FVKESK. The entire variable domain, with the rest obtained from reference TRBV14 and TRBJ1-2, is as follows: EAGVTQFPSHSVIEKGQTVTLRCDPISGHDNLYWYRRVMGKEIKFLLHFVKESKQDESGMPNNRFLAERTGGTYSTLKVQPAELEDSGVYFCASSQGLTGQGHYTFGSGTRLTVV.

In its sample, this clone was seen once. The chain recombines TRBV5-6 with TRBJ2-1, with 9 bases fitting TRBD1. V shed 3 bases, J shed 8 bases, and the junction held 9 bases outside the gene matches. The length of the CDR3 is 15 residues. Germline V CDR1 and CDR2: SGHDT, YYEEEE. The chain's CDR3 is CASSSAGTGIHEQFF. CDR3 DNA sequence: TGTGCCAGCAGCTCCGCTGGGACAGGGATTCATGAGCAGTTCTTC.

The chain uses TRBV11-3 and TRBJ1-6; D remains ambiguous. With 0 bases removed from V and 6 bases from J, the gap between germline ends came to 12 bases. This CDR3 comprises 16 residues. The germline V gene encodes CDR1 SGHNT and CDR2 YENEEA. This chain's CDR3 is CASSLDGAALNSPLHF. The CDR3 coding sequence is TGTGCCAGCAGCTTAGATGGTGCAGCCCTTAATTCACCCCTCCACTTT.

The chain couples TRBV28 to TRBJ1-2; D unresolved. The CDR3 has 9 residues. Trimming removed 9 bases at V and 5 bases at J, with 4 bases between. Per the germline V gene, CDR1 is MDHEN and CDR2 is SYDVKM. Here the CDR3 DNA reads TGTGCCAGGAATTATGGCTACACCTTC. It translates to CARNYGYTF.

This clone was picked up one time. The CDR3 DNA sequence: TGCGCCAGCAGCCTCGAGGCCGCCGGTTACGAGCAGTACTTC. Its translation is CASSLEAAGYEQYF. This sequence joins TRBV4-1 and TRBJ2-7, with D unresolved. Germline V CDR1 and CDR2: MGHRA, YSYEKL. The CDR3 has 14 amino acids. V gave up 4 bases and J gave up 4 bases, with 14 bases separating them.